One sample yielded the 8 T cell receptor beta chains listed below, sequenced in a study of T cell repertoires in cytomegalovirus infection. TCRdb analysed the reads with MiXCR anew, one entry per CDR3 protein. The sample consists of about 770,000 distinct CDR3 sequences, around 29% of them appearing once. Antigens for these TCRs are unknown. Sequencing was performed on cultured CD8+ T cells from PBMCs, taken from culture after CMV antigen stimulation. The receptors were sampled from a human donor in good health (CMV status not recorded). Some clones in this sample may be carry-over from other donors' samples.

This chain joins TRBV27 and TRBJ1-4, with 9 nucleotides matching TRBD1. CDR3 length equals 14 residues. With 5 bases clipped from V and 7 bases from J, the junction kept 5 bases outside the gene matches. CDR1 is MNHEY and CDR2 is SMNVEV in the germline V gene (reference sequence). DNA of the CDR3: TGTGCCAGCAGTAACCGGGACAGGGCTGAAAAACTGTTTTTT. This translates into CASSNRDRAEKLFF. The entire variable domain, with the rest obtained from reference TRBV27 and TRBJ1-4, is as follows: EAQVTQNPRYLITVTGKKLTVTCSQNMNHEYMSWYRQDPGLGLRQIYYSMNVEVTDKGDVPEGYKVSRKEKRNFPLILESPSPNQTSLYFCASSNRDRAEKLFFGSGTQLSVL.

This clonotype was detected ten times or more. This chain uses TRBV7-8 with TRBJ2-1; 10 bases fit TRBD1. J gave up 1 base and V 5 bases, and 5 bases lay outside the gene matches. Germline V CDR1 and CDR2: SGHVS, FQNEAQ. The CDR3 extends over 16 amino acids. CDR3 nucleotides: TGTGCCAGCAGCGAACCGGGACAGGGGTCCTACAATGAGCAGTTCTTC. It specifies CASSEPGQGSYNEQFF.

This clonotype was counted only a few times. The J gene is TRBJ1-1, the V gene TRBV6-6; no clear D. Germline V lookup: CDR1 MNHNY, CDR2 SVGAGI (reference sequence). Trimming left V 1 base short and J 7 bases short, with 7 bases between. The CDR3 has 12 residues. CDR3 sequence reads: CASSYLISEAFF. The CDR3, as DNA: TGTGCCAGCAGTTACTTAATAAGTGAAGCTTTCTTT.

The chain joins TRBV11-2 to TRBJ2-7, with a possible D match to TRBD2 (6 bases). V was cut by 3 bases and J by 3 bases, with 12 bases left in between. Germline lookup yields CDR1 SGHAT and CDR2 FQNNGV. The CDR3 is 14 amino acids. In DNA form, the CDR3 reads TGTGCCAGCAGCTTTTTCGGGGGAAACTACGAGCAGTACTTC. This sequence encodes CASSFFGGNYEQYF.

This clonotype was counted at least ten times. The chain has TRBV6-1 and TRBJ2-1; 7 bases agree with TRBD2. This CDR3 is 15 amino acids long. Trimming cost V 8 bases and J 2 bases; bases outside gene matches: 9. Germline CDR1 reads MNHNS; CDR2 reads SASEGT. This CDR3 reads CASRGAGRAYNEQFF. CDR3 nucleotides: TGTGCCAGCCGTGGGGCAGGGAGGGCCTACAATGAGCAGTTCTTC.

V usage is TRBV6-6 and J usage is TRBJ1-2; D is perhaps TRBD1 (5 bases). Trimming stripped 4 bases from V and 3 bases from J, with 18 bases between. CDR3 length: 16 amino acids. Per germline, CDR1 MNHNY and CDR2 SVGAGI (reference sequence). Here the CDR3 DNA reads TGTGCCAGCAGTTCCACAGGACCGGGGAGGGACTATGGCTACACCTTC. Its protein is CASSSTGPGRDYGYTF.

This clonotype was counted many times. CDR3 in amino acids: CASSLAPRVESYTF. The CDR3 DNA reads TGTGCCAGCAGTTTAGCGCCCAGGGTCGAGAGCTACACCTTC. The chain joins TRBV12-3 or TRBV12-4 to TRBJ1-2; a possible D gene is TRBD1 (5 bases). The CDR3 length is 14 residues. Trimming removed 0 bases from V and 9 bases from J, with 14 bases in between.

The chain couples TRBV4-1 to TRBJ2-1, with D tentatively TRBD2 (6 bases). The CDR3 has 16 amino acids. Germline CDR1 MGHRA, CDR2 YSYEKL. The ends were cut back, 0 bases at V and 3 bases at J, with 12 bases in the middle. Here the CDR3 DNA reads TGCGCCAGCAGCCAAGACGGCGGGGTAGTCTACAATGAGCAGTTCTTC. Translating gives CASSQDGGVVYNEQFF.